Presented here are 6 T cell receptor beta chains from one specimen sequenced in a study of cytomegalovirus exposure and HLA in healthy donors. Data came from immunoSEQ multiplex PCR; TCRdb stores just in-frame clones and leaves some out. The repertoire holds some 120,000 clones, with about 83% as singletons. Sequenced input: PBMCs. These receptors came from a woman in her 30s in good health and CMV-seronegative.

The rearrangement links TRBV4-1 to TRBJ2-7; a weak D match, TRBD1 (5 bases). CDR1 MGHRA and CDR2 YSYEKL come from the germline V gene. Trimming removed 3 bases from V and 2 bases from J, with 8 bases in between. This CDR3 has 13 residues. The CDR3 sequence: CASSQGQTYEQYF. The CDR3 nucleotides are TGCGCCAGCAGCCAGGGGCAGACCTACGAGCAGTACTTC.

The chain uses TRBV7-9 and TRBJ1-1; no definite D call. This CDR3 spans 13 amino acids. Trimming took 5 bases from V and 0 from J, leaving 7 bases between them. Germline V CDR1 and CDR2: SEHNR, FQNEAQ (reference sequence). The CDR3 region has the DNA TGTGCCAGCAGCCTCTCAGTGAACACTGAAGCTTTCTTT. Residues: CASSLSVNTEAFF.

The chain links TRBV6-1 to TRBJ2-7, with D perhaps TRBD2 (5 bases). The CDR3 is made up of 14 amino acids. Germline loops: CDR1 MNHNS, CDR2 SASEGT. V lost 6 bases, J lost 0 bases, and 12 bases lay in between. CDR3 sequence (DNA): TGTGCCAGCAGCTACGGGAAAACCTCCTACGAGCAGTACTTC. Translation: CASSYGKTSYEQYF.

The J gene is TRBJ2-7, the V gene TRBV19; 7 nucleotides line up with TRBD1. Losses at the gene ends were 6 bases for V and 0 bases for J; bases not matched to a gene: 2. Germline V gene data show CDR1 as LNHDA and CDR2 as SQIVND (reference sequence). The CDR3 is made up of 13 amino acids. CDR3 nucleotide sequence: TGTGCCAGTAGAGACAGGGCCTCCTACGAGCAGTACTTC. It translates to CASRDRASYEQYF. Full variable domain (rest looked up from reference TRBV19 and TRBJ2-7): DGGITQSPKYLFRKEGQNVTLSCEQNLNHDAMYWYRQDPGQGLRLIYYSQIVNDFQKGDIAEGYSVSREKKESFPLTVTSAQKNPTAFYLCASRDRASYEQYFGPGTRLTVT.

The chain combines TRBV14 with TRBJ2-7; 9 bases fit TRBD1. The germline CDR1 and CDR2 sequences are SGHDN and FVKESK. The CDR3 covers 15 residues. V gave up 3 bases and J gave up 3 bases; unmatched junction bases: 6. CDR3 in amino acids: CASSQPRQGGYEQYF. In DNA, the CDR3 is TGTGCCAGCAGCCAGCCGAGACAGGGGGGCTACGAGCAGTACTTC. The complete variable domain, with remaining parts taken from reference TRBV14 and TRBJ2-7, reads EAGVTQFPSHSVIEKGQTVTLRCDPISGHDNLYWYRRVMGKEIKFLLHFVKESKQDESGMPNNRFLAERTGGTYSTLKVQPAELEDSGVYFCASSQPRQGGYEQYFGPGTRLTVT.

This clone turned up a few times. The chain joins TRBV5-1 to TRBJ1-2, with 7 bases that match TRBD1. Germline loops: CDR1 SGHRS, CDR2 YFSETQ. The length of the CDR3 is 15 residues. After removal of 4 bases from V and 4 bases from J, the junction contained 10 bases not matched to a gene. CDR3 protein: CASSPAYRDSYGYTF. The CDR3 DNA sequence: TGCGCCAGCAGCCCTGCTTACCGGGACAGCTATGGCTACACCTTC.